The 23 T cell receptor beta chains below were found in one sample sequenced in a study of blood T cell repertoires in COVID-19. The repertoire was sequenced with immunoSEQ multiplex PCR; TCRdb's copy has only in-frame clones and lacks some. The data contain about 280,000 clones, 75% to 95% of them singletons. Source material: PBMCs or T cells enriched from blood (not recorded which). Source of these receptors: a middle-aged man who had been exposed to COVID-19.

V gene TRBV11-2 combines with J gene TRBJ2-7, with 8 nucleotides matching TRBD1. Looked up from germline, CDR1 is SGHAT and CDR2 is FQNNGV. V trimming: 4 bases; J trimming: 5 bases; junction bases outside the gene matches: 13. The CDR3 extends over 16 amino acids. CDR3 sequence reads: CASSSTWTGLIDEQYF. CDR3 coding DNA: TGTGCCAGCAGCTCAACGTGGACAGGGTTGATTGACGAGCAGTACTTC.

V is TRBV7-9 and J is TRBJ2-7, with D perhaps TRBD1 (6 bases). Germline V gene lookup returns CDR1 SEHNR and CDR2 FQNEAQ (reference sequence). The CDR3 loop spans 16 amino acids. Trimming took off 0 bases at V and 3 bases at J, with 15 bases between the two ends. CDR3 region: CASSLADEAGDYEQYF. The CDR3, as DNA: TGTGCCAGCAGCTTAGCAGATGAGGCAGGGGACTACGAGCAGTACTTC.

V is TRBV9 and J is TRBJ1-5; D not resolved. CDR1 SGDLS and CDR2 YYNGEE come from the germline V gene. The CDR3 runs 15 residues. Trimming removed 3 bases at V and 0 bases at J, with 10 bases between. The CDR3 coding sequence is TGTGCCAGCAGCGCCGGGATAAATAGCAATCAGCCCCAGCATTTT. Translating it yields CASSAGINSNQPQHF.

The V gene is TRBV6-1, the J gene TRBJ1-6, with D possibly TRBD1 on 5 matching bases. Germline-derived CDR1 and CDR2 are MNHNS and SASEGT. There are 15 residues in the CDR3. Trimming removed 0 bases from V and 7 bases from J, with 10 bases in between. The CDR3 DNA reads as TGTGCCAGCAGTGAAGCGGGGAGGGGAAATTCACCCCTCCACTTT. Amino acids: CASSEAGRGNSPLHF.

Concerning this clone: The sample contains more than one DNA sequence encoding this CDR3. The CDR3 region has the DNA TGCGCCAGCAGCTTGCAGGAGACCCAGTACTTC. It is translated as CASSLQETQYF. The chain couples TRBV5-1 to TRBJ2-5, with no clear D. CDR1 and CDR2 (germline): SGHRS, YFSETQ. The CDR3 is 11 residues long. Trimming removed 1 base from V and 5 bases from J, with 3 bases in between.

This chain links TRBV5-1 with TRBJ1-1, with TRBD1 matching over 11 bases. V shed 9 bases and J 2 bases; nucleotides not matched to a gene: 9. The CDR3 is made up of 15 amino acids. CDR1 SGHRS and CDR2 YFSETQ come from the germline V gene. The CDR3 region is CATKPGQGGNTEAFF. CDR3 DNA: TGCGCCACCAAACCGGGACAGGGGGGAAACACTGAAGCTTTCTTT. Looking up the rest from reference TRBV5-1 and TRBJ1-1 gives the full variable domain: KAGVTQTPRYLIKTRGQQVTLSCSPISGHRSVSWYQQTPGQGLQFLFEYFSETQRNKGNFPGRFSGRQFSNSRSEMNVSTLELGDSALYLCATKPGQGGNTEAFFGQGTRLTVV.

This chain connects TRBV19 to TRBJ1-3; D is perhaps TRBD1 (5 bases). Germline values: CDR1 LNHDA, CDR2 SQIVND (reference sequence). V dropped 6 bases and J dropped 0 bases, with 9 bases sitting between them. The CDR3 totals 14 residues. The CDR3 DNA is TGTGCCAGTAGCGACAGACACTCTGGAAACACCATATATTTT. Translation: CASSDRHSGNTIYF.

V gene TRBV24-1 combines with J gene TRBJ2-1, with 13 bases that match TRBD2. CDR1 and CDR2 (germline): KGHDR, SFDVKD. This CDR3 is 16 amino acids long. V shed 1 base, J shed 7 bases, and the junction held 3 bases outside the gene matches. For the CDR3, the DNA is TGTGCCACCAGTGATTTAGGGACTAGCGGGGTAAATGAGCAGTTCTTC. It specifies CATSDLGTSGVNEQFF.

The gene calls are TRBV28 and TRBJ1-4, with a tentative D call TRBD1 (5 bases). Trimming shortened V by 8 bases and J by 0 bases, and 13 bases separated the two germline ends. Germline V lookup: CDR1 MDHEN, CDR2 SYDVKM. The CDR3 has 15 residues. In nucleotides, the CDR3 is TGTGCCAGCGGTGGACAAACTGCAACTAATGAAAAACTGTTTTTT. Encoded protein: CASGGQTATNEKLFF.

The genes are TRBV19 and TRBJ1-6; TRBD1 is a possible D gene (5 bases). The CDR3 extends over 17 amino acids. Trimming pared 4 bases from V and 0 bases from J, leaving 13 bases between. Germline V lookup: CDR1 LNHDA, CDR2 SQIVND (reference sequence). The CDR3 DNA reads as TGTGCCAGTAGTACAGGGAGGTTGCGCTCCTATAATTCACCCCTCCACTTT. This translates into CASSTGRLRSYNSPLHF.

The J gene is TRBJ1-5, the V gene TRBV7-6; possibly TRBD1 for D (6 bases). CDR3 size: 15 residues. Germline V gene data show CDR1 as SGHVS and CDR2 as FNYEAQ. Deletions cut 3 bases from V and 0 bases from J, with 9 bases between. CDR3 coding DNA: TGTGCCAGCAGCTTGGGGGCAAATAGCAATCAGCCCCAGCATTTT. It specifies CASSLGANSNQPQHF.

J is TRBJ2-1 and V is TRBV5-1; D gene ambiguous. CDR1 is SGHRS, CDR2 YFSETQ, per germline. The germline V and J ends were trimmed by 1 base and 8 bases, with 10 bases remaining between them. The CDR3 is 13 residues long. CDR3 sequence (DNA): TGCGCCAGCAGCTTGACGCCGGTCTATGAGCAGTTCTTC. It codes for CASSLTPVYEQFF.

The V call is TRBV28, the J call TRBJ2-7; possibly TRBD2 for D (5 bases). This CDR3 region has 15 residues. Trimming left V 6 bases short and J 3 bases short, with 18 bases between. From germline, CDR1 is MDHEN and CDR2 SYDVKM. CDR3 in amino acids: CASSPLAGINYEQYF. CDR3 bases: TGTGCCAGCAGCCCCCTTGCGGGTATTAACTACGAGCAGTACTTC.

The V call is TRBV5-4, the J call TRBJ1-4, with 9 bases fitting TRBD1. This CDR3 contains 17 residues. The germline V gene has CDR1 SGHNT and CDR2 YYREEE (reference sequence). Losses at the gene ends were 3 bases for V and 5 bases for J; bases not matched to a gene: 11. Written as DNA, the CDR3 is TGTGCCAGCAGCTCCTGGGGCGAGACAGGGGGAAATGAAAAACTGTTTTTT. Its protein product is CASSSWGETGGNEKLFF.

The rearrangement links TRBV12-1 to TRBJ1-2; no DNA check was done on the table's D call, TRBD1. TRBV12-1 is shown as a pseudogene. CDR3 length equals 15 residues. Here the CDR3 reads CASSPRVPVDYGYTF. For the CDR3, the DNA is TGTGCCAGCAGCCCCAGGGTTCCCGTCGATTATGGCTACACCTTC.

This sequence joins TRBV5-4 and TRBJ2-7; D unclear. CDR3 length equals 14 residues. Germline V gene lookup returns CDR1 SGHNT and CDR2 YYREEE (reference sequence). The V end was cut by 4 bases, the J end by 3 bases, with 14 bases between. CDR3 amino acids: CASSATGRSYEQYF. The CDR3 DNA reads TGTGCCAGCAGCGCGACGGGTAGAAGCTACGAGCAGTACTTC.

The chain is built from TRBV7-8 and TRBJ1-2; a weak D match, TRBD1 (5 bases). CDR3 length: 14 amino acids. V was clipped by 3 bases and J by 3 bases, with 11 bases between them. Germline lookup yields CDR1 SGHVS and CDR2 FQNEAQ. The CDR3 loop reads CASSLTAEYYGYTF. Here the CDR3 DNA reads TGTGCCAGCAGCTTGACAGCTGAGTACTATGGCTACACCTTC.

In nucleotides, the CDR3 is TGTGCCAGCAGAAGGGACAGTGAAGCTTTCTTT. Translation gives CASRRDSEAFF. The gene calls are TRBV3-1 (or the pseudogene TRBV3-2) and TRBJ1-1; 7 nucleotides agree with TRBD1. The CDR3 loop spans 11 amino acids. Trimming at V came to 6 bases and at J to 7 bases, leaving 2 bases not matched to a gene. Germline CDR1 is LGHDT and CDR2 is YNNKEL (reference sequence).

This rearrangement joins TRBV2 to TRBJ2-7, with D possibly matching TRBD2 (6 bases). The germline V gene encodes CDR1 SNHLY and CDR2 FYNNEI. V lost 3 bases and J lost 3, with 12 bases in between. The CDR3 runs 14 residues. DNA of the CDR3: TGTGCCAGCAGTGACTCGCGGGAAGGCTACGAGCAGTACTTC. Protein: CASSDSREGYEQYF.

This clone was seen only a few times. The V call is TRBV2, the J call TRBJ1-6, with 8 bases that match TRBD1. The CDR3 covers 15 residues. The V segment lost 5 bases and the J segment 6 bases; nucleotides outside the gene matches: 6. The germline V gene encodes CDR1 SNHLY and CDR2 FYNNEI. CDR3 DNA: TGTGCCAGCAGTACGCAACAGGGGGGTAATTCACCCCTCCACTTT. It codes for CASSTQQGGNSPLHF.

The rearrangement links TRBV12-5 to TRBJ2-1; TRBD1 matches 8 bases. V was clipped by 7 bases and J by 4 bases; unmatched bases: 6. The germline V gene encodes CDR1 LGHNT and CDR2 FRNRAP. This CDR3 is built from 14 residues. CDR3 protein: CASELTGVYNEQFF. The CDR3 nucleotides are TGTGCTAGTGAGCTGACAGGGGTTTACAATGAGCAGTTCTTC.

In DNA, the CDR3 is TGTGCCAGCAGCTTGGGTGGCAGGGGGTCTAATGAAAAACTGTTTTTT. Translating gives CASSLGGRGSNEKLFF. This chain links TRBV5-4 with TRBJ1-4, with TRBD1 identical over 7 bases. Germline CDR1 SGHNT, CDR2 YYREEE (reference sequence). The J segment lost 3 bases and the V segment lost 0 bases, leaving 5 bases of the junction unmatched. This CDR3 contains 16 residues.

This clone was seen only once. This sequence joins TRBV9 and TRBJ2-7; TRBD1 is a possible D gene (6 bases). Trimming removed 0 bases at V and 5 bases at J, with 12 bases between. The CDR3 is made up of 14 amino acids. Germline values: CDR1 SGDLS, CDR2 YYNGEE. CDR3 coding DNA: TGTGCCAGCAGCGTAGCCGGCAGGGACAACGAGCAGTACTTC. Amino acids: CASSVAGRDNEQYF.